This T cell receptor (beta chain) was obtained from a study of blood T cell repertoires in COVID-19. Across the study: The United States, Italy and Spain were the sources of the acute and convalescent COVID-19 samples. T cells, B-cell-depleted T cells, or PBMCs provided the cDNA or gDNA that served as material.

Germline V gene data show CDR1 as LNHDA and CDR2 as SQIVND (reference sequence). J lost 6 bases, V lost 4 bases, and 16 bases had no gene match. The CDR3 is made up of 18 amino acids. Original handling: Estimation of nucleated cell counts was performed using reference gene primer amplification. Assay used: immunoSEQ multiplex PCR; TCRdb lists only in-frame clones, some missing. V, J and clone size reflect that table, while D and trimming were determined from the DNA. The table includes roughly 150,000 clones, 85% to 90% detected once. The TCR originated in a woman aged 60-75 years with active COVID-19. The sample consisted of peripheral blood. This chain uses TRBV19 with TRBJ2-5; 11 bases fit TRBD2. The CDR3 region has the DNA TGTGCCAGTAGTACCCCCGGGGGTAGCGGGAGGGCCCCGAAGACCCAGTACTTC. Translating gives CASSTPGGSGRAPKTQYF. Drawing the rest from reference TRBV19 and TRBJ2-5, the complete variable domain is DGGITQSPKYLFRKEGQNVTLSCEQNLNHDAMYWYRQDPGQGLRLIYYSQIVNDFQKGDIAEGYSVSREKKESFPLTVTSAQKNPTAFYLCASSTPGGSGRAPKTQYFGPGTRLLVL.